The TCR beta chain described here comes from a study of response to subunit inactivated influenza vaccine (dated by TCRdb to about 2018). Notes on the research overall: The study used deep quantitative T cell receptor repertoire profiling to track responses to a trivalent subunit inactivated influenza vaccine.

The library was obtained by RT-PCR. This sample was sequenced with an Illumina HiSeq 2500. TCRdb handled the public reads itself, with Q25 trimming in fastp and clone calling in MiXCR, and kept productive beta chains. Duplicate CDR3 protein sequences are folded into a single record with the most common DNA and genes. The sample data list more than 600,000 distinct CDR3 sequences, and approximately 17% of these were observed just once. The ten largest clones take up about a tenth of the sample. This clonotype was seen a few times. Which antigen it targets is not known. No base-level quality is on record; no much larger clone is a single base apart. V has 6 bases trimmed and J has 7 bases trimmed; junction bases matching no gene number 7. The CDR3 runs 14 amino acids, cysteine and phenylalanine included. Of all the DNA, just the CDR3 is kept, 42 bases in frame from base 1. CDR1 and CDR2 (SGHAT, FQNNGV) derive from the germline V gene.

Broad study findings and their caveats: It was suggested by the authors that each seasonal influenza vaccination may recruit only a limited number of new T cells.

The starting material was PBMCs from blood, obtained more than 4 days after vaccination. The rearrangement joined TRBV11-2 to TRBJ1-5, with TRBD1 identical over 9 junction bases. The receptor's source is a man in his forties or fifties who received an inactivated influenza vaccine. Donor details come from another sample of the same person, matched by shared clones. This receptor carries the CDR3 CASSWTGEGQPQHF. Read as DNA, the sequence is TGTGCCAGCAGTTGGACAGGGGAAGGGCAGCCCCAGCATTTT.